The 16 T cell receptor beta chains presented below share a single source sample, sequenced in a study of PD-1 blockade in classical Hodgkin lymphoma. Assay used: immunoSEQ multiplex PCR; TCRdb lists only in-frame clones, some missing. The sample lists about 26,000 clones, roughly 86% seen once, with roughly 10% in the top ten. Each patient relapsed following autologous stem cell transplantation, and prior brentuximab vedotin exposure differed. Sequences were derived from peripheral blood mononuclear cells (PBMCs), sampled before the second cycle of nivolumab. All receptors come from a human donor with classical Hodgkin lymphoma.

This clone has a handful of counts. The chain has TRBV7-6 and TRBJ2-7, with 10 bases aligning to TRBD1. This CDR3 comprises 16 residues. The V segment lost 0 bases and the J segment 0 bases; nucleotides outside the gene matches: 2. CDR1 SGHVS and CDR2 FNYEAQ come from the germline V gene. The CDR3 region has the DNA TGTGCCAGCAGCTTAGCCGGGACAGGGGACTCCTACGAGCAGTACTTC. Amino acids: CASSLAGTGDSYEQYF.

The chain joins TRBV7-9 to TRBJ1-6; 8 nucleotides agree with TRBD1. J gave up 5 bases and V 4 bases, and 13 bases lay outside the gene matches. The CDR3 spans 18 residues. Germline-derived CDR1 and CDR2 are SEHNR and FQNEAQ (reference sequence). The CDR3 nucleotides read TGTGCCAGCAGCTCGAACCCCCAAAAGGACAGGGATAATTCACCCCTCCACTTT. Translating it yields CASSSNPQKDRDNSPLHF.

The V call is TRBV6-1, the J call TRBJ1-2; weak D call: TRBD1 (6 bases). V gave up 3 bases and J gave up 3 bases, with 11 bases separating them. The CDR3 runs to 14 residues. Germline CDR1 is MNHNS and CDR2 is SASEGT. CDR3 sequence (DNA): TGTGCCAGCAGTGAGGTACAGGGTGACTATGGCTACACCTTC. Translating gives CASSEVQGDYGYTF.

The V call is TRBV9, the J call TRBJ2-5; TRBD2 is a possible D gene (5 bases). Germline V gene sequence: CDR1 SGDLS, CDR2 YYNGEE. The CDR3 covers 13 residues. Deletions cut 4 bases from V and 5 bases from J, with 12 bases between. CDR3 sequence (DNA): TGTGCCAGCAGCTCCCCCGGGGAGGAGACCCAGTACTTC. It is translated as CASSSPGEETQYF.

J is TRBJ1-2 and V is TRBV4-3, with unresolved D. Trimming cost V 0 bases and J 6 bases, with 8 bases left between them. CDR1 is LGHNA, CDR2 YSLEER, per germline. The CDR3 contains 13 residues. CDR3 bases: TGCGCCAGCAGCCAAGAGGGGATCCATGGCTACACCTTC. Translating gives CASSQEGIHGYTF.

CDR3 nucleotides: TGTGCCAGCAGCCAGGAACTGAATCAGCCCCAGCATTTT. Encoded protein: CASSQELNQPQHF. J is TRBJ1-5 and V is TRBV7-2; D remains unclear. The germline CDR1 and CDR2 sequences are SGHTA and FQGNSA. The CDR3 loop spans 13 amino acids. Trimming left V 5 bases short and J 4 bases short, with 9 bases between.

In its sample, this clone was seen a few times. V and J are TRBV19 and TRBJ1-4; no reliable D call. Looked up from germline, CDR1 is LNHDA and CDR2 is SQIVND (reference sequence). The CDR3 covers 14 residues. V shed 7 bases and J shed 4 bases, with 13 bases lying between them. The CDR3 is CASIDSGHNEKLFF. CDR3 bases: TGTGCCAGTATCGACTCGGGCCATAATGAAAAACTGTTTTTT.

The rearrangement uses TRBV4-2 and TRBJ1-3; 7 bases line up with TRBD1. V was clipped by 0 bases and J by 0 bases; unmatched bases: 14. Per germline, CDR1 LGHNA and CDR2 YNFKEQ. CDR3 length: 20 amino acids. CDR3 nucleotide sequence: TGTGCCAGCAGCCAAGATCCCAGGACAGGAATACTTAGCTCTGGAAACACCATATATTTT. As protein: CASSQDPRTGILSSGNTIYF.

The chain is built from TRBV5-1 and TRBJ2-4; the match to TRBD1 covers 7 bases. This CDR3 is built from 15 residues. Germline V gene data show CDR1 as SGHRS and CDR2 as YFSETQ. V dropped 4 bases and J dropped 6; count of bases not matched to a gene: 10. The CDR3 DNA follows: TGCGCCAGCAGCGATGACAGGGCAGGCGGAAACATTCAGTACTTC. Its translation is CASSDDRAGGNIQYF.

The CDR3 protein is CASSLAGEAPYGYTF. The CDR3 DNA sequence: TGTGCCAGCAGCTTAGCTGGTGAGGCCCCTTATGGCTACACCTTC. The chain recombines TRBV7-9 with TRBJ1-2; D remains unclear. The V and J ends lost 0 bases and 5 bases respectively, with 13 bases between them. The length of the CDR3 is 15 residues. Germline lookup yields CDR1 SEHNR and CDR2 FQNEAQ (reference sequence).

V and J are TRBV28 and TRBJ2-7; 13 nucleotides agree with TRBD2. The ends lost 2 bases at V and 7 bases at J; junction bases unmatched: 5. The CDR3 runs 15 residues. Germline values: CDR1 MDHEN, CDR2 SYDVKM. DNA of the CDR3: TGTGCCAGCAGTTTAGGGACTAGCGGGGTGGGGGAGCAGTACTTC. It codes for CASSLGTSGVGEQYF.

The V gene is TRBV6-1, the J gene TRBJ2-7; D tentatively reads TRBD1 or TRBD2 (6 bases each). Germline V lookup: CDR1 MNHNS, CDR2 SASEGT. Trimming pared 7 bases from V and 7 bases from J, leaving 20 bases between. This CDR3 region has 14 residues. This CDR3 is CASIPVGGKGEQYF. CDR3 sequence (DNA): TGTGCCAGCATACCTGTGGGGGGCAAAGGGGAGCAGTACTTC.

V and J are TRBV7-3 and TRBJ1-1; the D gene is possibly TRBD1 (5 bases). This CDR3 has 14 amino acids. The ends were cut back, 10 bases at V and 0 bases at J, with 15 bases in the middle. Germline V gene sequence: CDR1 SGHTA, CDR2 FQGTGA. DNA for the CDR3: TGTGCCACCCGAGGGCAGGGAATGAACACTGAAGCTTTCTTT. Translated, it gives CATRGQGMNTEAFF.

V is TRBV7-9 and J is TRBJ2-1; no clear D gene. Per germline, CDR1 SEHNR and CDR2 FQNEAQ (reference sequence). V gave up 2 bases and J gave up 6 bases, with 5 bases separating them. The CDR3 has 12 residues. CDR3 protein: CASSLTGNEQFF. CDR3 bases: TGTGCCAGCAGCTTAACTGGCAATGAGCAGTTCTTC.

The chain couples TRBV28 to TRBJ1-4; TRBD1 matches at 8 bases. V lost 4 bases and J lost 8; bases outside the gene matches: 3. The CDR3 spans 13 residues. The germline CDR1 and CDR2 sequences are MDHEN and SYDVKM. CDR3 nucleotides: TGTGCCAGCAGTTCAGGGGGCAGCGAAAAACTGTTTTTT. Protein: CASSSGGSEKLFF.

CDR3 DNA sequence: TGCAGCGTTGAAGATATCGGGGGGCGGAAGACCCAGTACTTC. The encoded protein is CSVEDIGGRKTQYF. This sequence joins TRBV29-1 and TRBJ2-5; D may be TRBD2 (7 bases). Germline V gives CDR1 SQVTM, CDR2 ANQGSEA. The CDR3 contains 14 residues. Between the trimmed V and J ends, which lost 0 bases and 6 bases, there was a span of 14 bases.